These 14 T cell receptor beta chains were all obtained from the same sample, sequenced in a study of cytomegalovirus exposure and HLA in healthy donors (dated by TCRdb to about 2017). Preparation of the library involved the immunoSEQ multiplex PCR assay. For the multiplex PCR, a mixture combining 60 forward primers for TCR Vbeta segments and 13 reverse primers for TCR Jbeta segments was used. This immuneACCESS table, as held by TCRdb, lists in-frame sequences with V and J called but not all clones. Of the missing ones, under half trace to an unresolved V gene in checked studies; the others have no known cause. This sample is represented by approximately 220,000 clones; 83% of them were singletons. Of the sample, 1.1% to 1.5% is held by the ten largest clones. Sequencing was carried out using PBMCs. These receptors all stem from a girl aged 5-17 years in good health and CMV-seronegative.

A single count supports this clone. This sequence joins TRBV19 and TRBJ1-5; D unresolved. V gave up 5 bases and J gave up 1 base, with 15 bases separating them. CDR3 length equals 16 residues. The germline CDR1 and CDR2 sequences are LNHDA and SQIVND (reference sequence). Here the CDR3 reads CASSPGRLRSNQPQHF. The DNA of the CDR3 is TGTGCCAGTAGTCCCGGCCGGTTGAGGAGCAATCAGCCCCAGCATTTT. The complete variable domain, with remaining parts taken from reference TRBV19 and TRBJ1-5, reads DGGITQSPKYLFRKEGQNVTLSCEQNLNHDAMYWYRQDPGQGLRLIYYSQIVNDFQKGDIAEGYSVSREKKESFPLTVTSAQKNPTAFYLCASSPGRLRSNQPQHFGDGTRLSIL.

The chain employs TRBV7-8 and TRBJ2-3; 13 bases fit TRBD2. The V and J ends lost 4 bases and 6 bases, in that order; junction bases with no gene match: 10. The CDR3 is 17 residues long. The germline V gene encodes CDR1 SGHVS and CDR2 FQNEAQ. The CDR3 DNA reads as TGTGCCAGCAGCTCCCAGGGACTAGCGGGGTATGTTGATACGCAGTATTTT. Translating gives CASSSQGLAGYVDTQYF.

The chain recombines TRBV4-1 with TRBJ2-5, with 9 positions matching TRBD1. Germline loops: CDR1 MGHRA, CDR2 YSYEKL. V trimming: 4 bases; J trimming: 3 bases; junction bases outside the gene matches: 6. This CDR3 is 15 amino acids long. The chain's CDR3 is CASSPQGAPEETQYF. CDR3 bases: TGCGCCAGCAGCCCACAGGGGGCGCCGGAAGAGACCCAGTACTTC.

In regard to this clone: Distinct nucleotide sequences in the sample also encode this CDR3. The chain couples TRBV10-3 to TRBJ1-2; 8 bases are a match to TRBD1. The CDR3 has 13 residues. With V trimmed by 6 bases and J by 4 bases, 4 bases remained unmatched. Germline V gives CDR1 ENHRY, CDR2 SYGVKD. In DNA, the CDR3 is TGTGCCATCAGGGGGACAGGAGTCTATGGCTACACCTTC. Protein product: CAIRGTGVYGYTF.

The chain carries TRBV2 and TRBJ1-3, with TRBD1 matching over 7 bases. V gave up 6 bases and J gave up 5 bases; unmatched junction bases: 10. Germline CDR1 SNHLY, CDR2 FYNNEI. The CDR3 spans 15 residues. The CDR3 bases are TGTGCCAGCAGCAGACAGGGTCTTGATAGAAACACCATATATTTT. Protein: CASSRQGLDRNTIYF.

The chain employs TRBV6-6 and TRBJ1-1, with 10 bases matching TRBD1. Germline V gene lookup returns CDR1 MNHNY and CDR2 SVGAGI (reference sequence). V dropped 8 bases and J dropped 1; count of bases not matched to a gene: 1. The CDR3 contains 13 residues. As DNA, the CDR3 is TGTGCCAGCGGGGACAGGGGGAACACTGAAGCTTTCTTT. Encoded protein: CASGDRGNTEAFF.

This rearrangement joins TRBV9 to TRBJ2-7; 13 bases match TRBD2. This CDR3 has 16 amino acids. Per the germline V gene, CDR1 is SGDLS and CDR2 is YYNGEE. Trimming took 4 bases from V and 3 from J; bases not matched to a gene: 7. This CDR3 reads CASSWTSGGSGYEQYF. In nucleotides, the CDR3 is TGTGCCAGCAGCTGGACTAGCGGGGGTTCAGGCTACGAGCAGTACTTC.

V gene TRBV6-5 combines with J gene TRBJ1-2; TRBD1 aligns across 7 bases. The V and J ends lost 4 bases and 3 bases, in that order; junction bases with no gene match: 2. This CDR3 has 13 amino acids. The germline V gene has CDR1 MNHEY and CDR2 SVGAGI. CDR3 nucleotides: TGTGCCAGCAGTTGGGACAGAGACTATGGCTACACCTTC. It is translated as CASSWDRDYGYTF.

This clone was seen a single time. This chain joins TRBV11-2 and TRBJ2-1, with 10 positions matching TRBD2. Germline-derived CDR1 and CDR2 are SGHAT and FQNNGV. The CDR3 totals 16 residues. Germline trimming cut 5 bases from V and 4 bases from J; bases unmatched to any gene: 8. CDR3 DNA: TGTGCCAGCAGCCACCCGGGACTAGCGCGTTACAATGAGCAGTTCTTC. Its protein is CASSHPGLARYNEQFF.

This clone has just one count. The chain is built from TRBV30 and TRBJ1-2; D unclear. Germline assignment: CDR1 GTSNPN and CDR2 SVGIG (reference sequence). CDR3 length: 13 amino acids. V lost 3 bases and J lost 4, with 12 bases in between. The CDR3 sequence: CAWSVPFSYGYTF. The CDR3 region has the DNA TGTGCCTGGAGCGTCCCCTTCAGCTATGGCTACACCTTC.

The chain employs TRBV18 and TRBJ1-5; 10 nucleotides align to TRBD1. V was clipped by 5 bases and J by 4 bases; unmatched bases: 5. The CDR3 is made up of 15 amino acids. Germline loops: CDR1 KGHSH, CDR2 LQKENI. CDR3 amino acids: CASSSGTGVNQPQHF. CDR3 nucleotides: TGTGCCAGCTCATCGGGGACAGGGGTGAATCAGCCCCAGCATTTT. The full variable domain, rest sourced from reference TRBV18 and TRBJ1-5, is NAGVMQNPRHLVRRRGQEARLRCSPMKGHSHVYWYRQLPEEGLKFMVYLQKENIIDESGMPKERFSAEFPKEGPSILRIQQVVRGDSAAYFCASSSGTGVNQPQHFGDGTRLSIL.

The J gene is TRBJ1-1, the V gene TRBV28; TRBD1 matches 8 bases. V lost 4 bases and J lost 3; bases outside the gene matches: 13. Per the germline V gene, CDR1 is MDHEN and CDR2 is SYDVKM. CDR3 length equals 17 residues. DNA of the CDR3: TGTGCCAGCAGTTCGGGAGGTGACAGGGGAGCGGACACTGAAGCTTTCTTT. Its translation is CASSSGGDRGADTEAFF.

The rearrangement links TRBV5-5 to TRBJ2-1; possible D gene TRBD2, 6 bases. V lost 7 bases, J lost 7 bases, and 18 bases lay in between. Germline CDR1 is SGHKS and CDR2 is YYEKEE (reference sequence). This CDR3 has 14 amino acids. In DNA form, the CDR3 reads TGTGCCAGCTCTCGGGGGACCTTGGAAAATGAGCAGTTCTTC. This translates into CASSRGTLENEQFF.

The genes are TRBV27 and TRBJ2-1, with TRBD1 identical over 10 bases. The V and J ends lost 3 bases and 9 bases, in that order; junction bases with no gene match: 8. The CDR3 length is 15 residues. Germline lookup yields CDR1 MNHEY and CDR2 SMNVEV (reference sequence). The CDR3 spells CASSFYLTGGSEQFF. CDR3 bases: TGTGCCAGCAGTTTCTACCTGACAGGGGGCAGTGAGCAGTTCTTC.